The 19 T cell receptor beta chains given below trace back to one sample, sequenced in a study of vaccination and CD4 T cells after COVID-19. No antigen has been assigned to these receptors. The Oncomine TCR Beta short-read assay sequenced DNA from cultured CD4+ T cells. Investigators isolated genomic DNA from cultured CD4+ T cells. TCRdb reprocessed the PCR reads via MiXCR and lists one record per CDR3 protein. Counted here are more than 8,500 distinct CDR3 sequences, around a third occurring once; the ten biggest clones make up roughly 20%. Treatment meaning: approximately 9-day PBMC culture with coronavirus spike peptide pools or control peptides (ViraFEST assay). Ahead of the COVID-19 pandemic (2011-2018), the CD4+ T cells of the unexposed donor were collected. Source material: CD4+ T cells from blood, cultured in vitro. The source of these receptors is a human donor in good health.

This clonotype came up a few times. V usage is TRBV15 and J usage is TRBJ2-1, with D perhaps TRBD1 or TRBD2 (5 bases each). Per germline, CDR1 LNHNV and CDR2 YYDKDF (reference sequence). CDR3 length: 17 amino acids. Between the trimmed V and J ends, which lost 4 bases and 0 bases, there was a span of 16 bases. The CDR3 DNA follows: TGTGCCACCAGCAATCCGGGACGGGCGAGCTCCTACAATGAGCAGTTCTTC. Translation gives CATSNPGRASSYNEQFF.

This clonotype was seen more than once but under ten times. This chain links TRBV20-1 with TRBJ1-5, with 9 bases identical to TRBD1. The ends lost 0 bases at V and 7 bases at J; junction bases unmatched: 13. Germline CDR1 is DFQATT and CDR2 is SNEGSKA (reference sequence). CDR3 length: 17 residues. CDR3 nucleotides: TGCAGTGCTAGAGATGGGGGACTTGGACAGGGGCGGCAGCCCCAGCATTTT. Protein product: CSARDGGLGQGRQPQHF.

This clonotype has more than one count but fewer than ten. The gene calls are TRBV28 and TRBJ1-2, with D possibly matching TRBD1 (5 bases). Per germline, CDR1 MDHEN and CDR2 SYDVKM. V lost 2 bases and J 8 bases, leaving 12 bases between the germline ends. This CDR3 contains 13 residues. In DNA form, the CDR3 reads TGTGCCAGCAGTTTAGGGGGGGTAAAGGGCTACACCTTC. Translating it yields CASSLGGVKGYTF.

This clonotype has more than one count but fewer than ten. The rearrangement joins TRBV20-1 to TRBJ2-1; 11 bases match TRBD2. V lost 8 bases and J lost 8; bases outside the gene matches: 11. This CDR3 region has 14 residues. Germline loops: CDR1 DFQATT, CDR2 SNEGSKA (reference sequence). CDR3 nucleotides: TGCAGTACGCCACGACTAGCGGGGAGGGATGAGCAGTTCTTC. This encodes CSTPRLAGRDEQFF.

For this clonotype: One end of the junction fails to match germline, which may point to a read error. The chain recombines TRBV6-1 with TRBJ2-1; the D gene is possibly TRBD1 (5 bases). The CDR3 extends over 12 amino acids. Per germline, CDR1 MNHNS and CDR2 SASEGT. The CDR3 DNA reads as TGTGCCGGCAGGGCCATGGCCGGTGAGCAGTTCTTC. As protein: CAGRAMAGEQFF.

The CDR3 DNA is TGTGCCAGCAGCTTCCAGGGCGACACTGAAGCTTTCTTT. This encodes CASSFQGDTEAFF. V is TRBV7-3 and J is TRBJ1-1; D perhaps matches TRBD1 (5 bases). The CDR3 spans 13 residues. Per germline, CDR1 SGHTA and CDR2 FQGTGA. The V and J ends lost 3 bases and 3 bases respectively, with 8 bases between them.

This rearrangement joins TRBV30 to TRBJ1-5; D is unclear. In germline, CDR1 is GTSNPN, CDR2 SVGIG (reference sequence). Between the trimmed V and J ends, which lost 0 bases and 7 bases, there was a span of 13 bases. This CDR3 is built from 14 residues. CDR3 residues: CAWSVRAEIQPQHF. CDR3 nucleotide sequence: TGTGCCTGGAGTGTACGGGCGGAAATACAGCCCCAGCATTTT. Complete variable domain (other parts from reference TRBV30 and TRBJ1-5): SQTIHQWPATLVQPVGSPLSLECTVEGTSNPNLYWYRQAAGRGLQLLFYSVGIGQISSEVPQNLSASRPQDRQFILSSKKLLLSDSGFYLCAWSVRAEIQPQHFGDGTRLSIL.

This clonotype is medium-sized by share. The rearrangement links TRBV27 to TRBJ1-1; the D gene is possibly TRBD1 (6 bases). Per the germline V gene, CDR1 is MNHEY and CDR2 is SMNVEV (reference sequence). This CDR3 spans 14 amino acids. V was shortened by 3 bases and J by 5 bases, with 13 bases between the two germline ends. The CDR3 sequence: CASSFTTGLTEAFF. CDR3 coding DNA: TGTGCCAGCAGTTTTACCACAGGGTTAACTGAAGCTTTCTTT.

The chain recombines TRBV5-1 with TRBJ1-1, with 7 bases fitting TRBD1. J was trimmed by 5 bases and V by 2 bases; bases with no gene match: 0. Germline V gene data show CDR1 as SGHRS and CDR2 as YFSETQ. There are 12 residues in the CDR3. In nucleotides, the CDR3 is TGCGCCAGCAGCTTACAGGGGACTGAAGCTTTCTTT. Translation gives CASSLQGTEAFF.

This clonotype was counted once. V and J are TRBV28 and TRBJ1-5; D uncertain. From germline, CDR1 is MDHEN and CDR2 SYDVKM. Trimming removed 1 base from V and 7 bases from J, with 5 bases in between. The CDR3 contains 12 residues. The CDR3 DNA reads TGTGCCAGCAGTTTATTCAAACAGCCCCAGCATTTT. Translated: CASSLFKQPQHF.

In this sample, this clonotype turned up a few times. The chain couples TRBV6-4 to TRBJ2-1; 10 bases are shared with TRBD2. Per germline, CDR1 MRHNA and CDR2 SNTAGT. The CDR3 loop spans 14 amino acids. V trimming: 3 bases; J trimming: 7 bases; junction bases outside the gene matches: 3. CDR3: CASSEAGGGNEQFF. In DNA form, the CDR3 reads TGTGCCAGCAGTGAAGCGGGAGGGGGGAATGAGCAGTTCTTC.

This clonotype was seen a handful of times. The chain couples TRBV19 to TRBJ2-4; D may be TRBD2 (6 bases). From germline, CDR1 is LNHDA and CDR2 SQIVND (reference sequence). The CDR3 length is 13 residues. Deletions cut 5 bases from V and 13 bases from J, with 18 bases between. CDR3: CASSPRRDSPQYF. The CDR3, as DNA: TGTGCCAGTAGTCCGCGCCGGGACTCCCCCCAGTACTTC.

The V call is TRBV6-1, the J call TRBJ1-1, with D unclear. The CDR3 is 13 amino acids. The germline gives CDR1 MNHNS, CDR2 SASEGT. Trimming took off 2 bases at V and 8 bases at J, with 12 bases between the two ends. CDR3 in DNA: TGTGCCAGCAGTGAAATGCGGACTGAAGAAGCTTTCTTT. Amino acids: CASSEMRTEEAFF.

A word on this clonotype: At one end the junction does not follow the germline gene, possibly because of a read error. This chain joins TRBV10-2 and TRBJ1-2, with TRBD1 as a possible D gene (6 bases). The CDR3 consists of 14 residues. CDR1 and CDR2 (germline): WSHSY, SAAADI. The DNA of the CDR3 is TGCACCAGCAGTCCGCGGGGGGCAGACGATGGCTACACCTTC. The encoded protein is CTSSPRGADDGYTF.

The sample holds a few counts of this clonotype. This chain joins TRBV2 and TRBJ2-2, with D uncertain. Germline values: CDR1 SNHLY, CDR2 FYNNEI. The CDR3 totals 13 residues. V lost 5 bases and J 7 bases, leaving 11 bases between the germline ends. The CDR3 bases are TGTGCCAGCAGTCTTGGCGCTCTCGGGGAGCTGTTTTTT. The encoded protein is CASSLGALGELFF.

The CDR3 coding sequence is TGTGCCAGCAGTGAAATTCGGGACAGGTCCTATGGCTACACCTTC. This sequence encodes CASSEIRDRSYGYTF. The chain is built from TRBV6-1 and TRBJ1-2; 8 bases are a match to TRBD1. With 2 bases clipped from V and 4 bases from J, the junction kept 6 bases outside the gene matches. Germline V CDR1 and CDR2: MNHNS, SASEGT. The CDR3 totals 15 residues.

The CDR3 DNA is TGTGCCAGCAGCTTAACGAGAGATGTGAACACTGAAGCTTTCTTT. The encoded protein is CASSLTRDVNTEAFF. The V and J genes are TRBV7-3 and TRBJ1-1, with D hard to call. Trimming removed 0 bases at V and 0 bases at J, with 8 bases between. The CDR3 sequence is 15 residues long. Germline values: CDR1 SGHTA, CDR2 FQGTGA.

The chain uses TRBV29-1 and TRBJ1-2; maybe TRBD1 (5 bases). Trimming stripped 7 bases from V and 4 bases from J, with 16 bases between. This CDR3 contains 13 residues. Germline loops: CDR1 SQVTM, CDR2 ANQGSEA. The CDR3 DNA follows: TGCAGCGCCTGGGGGTCATCTCTCTATGGCTACACCTTC. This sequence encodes CSAWGSSLYGYTF.

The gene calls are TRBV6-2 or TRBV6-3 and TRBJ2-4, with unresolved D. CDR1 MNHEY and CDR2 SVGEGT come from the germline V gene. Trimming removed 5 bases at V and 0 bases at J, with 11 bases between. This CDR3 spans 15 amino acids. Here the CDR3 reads CASSMVRLAKNIQYF. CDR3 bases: TGTGCCAGCAGTATGGTCAGATTAGCCAAAAACATTCAGTACTTC.